Listed below are T cell receptor beta chains from one sample, sequenced in a study of human T cells and chemical hapten exposure. TCRdb redid the calling of the RACE reads with MiXCR, one entry per CDR3 protein. The data hold roughly 80,000 distinct CDR3 sequences, with 14% observed a single time. The sample here was whole blood, taken in connection with sensitization to the hapten diphenylcyclopropenone (DPC). Source of these receptors: a woman aged 45 to 65 with alopecia areata. Some clones in this sample may be carry-over from other donors' samples. The CDR3 runs from the conserved cysteine through the conserved F or W. Fields, in order: V gene, J gene, D gene, clone size, CDR3 protein, CDR3 DNA. The D gene is left open where the match is weak. A clone size is listed for some rows: how often the clone was seen (once, few, many), or a class if it is expanded.

V gene: TRBV20-1; J gene: TRBJ2-1; D gene: -; clone size: -; CDR3 protein: CSAISGIYNEQFF; CDR3 DNA: TGCAGTGCTATAAGCGGAATCTACAATGAGCAGTTCTTC
V gene: TRBV6-5; J gene: TRBJ2-2; D gene: -; clone size: -; CDR3 protein: CASSLRSTGELFF; CDR3 DNA: TGTGCCAGCAGTTTGCGGTCCACCGGGGAGCTGTTTTTT
V gene: TRBV27; J gene: TRBJ2-5; D gene: -; clone size: many; CDR3 protein: CASSLRGAGSSETQYF; CDR3 DNA: TGTGCCAGCAGTTTAAGGGGGGCTGGGAGTTCGGAGACCCAGTACTTC
V gene: TRBV29-1; J gene: TRBJ1-4; D gene: -; clone size: -; CDR3 protein: CSVESRQTNEKLFF; CDR3 DNA: TGCAGCGTTGAGAGCCGACAGACTAATGAAAAACTGTTTTTT
V gene: TRBV23-1; J gene: TRBJ2-1; D gene: TRBD1; clone size: many; CDR3 protein: CASSLGQGIGEQFF; CDR3 DNA: TGCGCCAGCAGTCTCGGACAGGGGATCGGTGAGCAGTTCTTC
V gene: TRBV7-9; J gene: TRBJ1-2; D gene: -; clone size: -; CDR3 protein: CASSLPDYGYTF; CDR3 DNA: TGTGCCAGCAGCTTGCCGGACTATGGCTACACCTTC
V gene: TRBV7-9; J gene: TRBJ2-3; D gene: -; clone size: few; CDR3 protein: CASSRPEEFTDTQYF; CDR3 DNA: TGTGCCAGCAGCCGTCCCGAGGAGTTCACAGATACGCAGTATTTT
V gene: TRBV19; J gene: TRBJ1-5; D gene: -; clone size: -; CDR3 protein: CASTNLRGDNQPQHF; CDR3 DNA: TGTGCCAGTACCAACCTCAGGGGCGACAATCAGCCCCAGCATTTT
V gene: TRBV5-5; J gene: TRBJ2-2; D gene: -; clone size: -; CDR3 protein: CASSLVVGDANTGELFF; CDR3 DNA: TGTGCCAGCAGCTTGGTGGTCGGGGATGCGAACACCGGGGAGCTGTTTTTT
V gene: TRBV29-1; J gene: TRBJ2-7; D gene: TRBD2; clone size: few; CDR3 protein: CSVPGLALSEQYF; CDR3 DNA: TGCAGCGTACCGGGACTAGCGTTATCCGAGCAGTACTTC
V gene: TRBV6-6; J gene: TRBJ1-6; D gene: TRBD1; clone size: few; CDR3 protein: CASIRFADRENSPLHF; CDR3 DNA: TGTGCCAGCATCCGGTTCGCGGACAGGGAGAATTCACCCCTCCACTTT
V gene: TRBV6-2/TRBV6-3; J gene: TRBJ2-7; D gene: TRBD1; clone size: -; CDR3 protein: CASWDSGPYEQYF; CDR3 DNA: TGTGCCAGCTGGGACAGCGGACCCTACGAGCAGTACTTC
V gene: TRBV29-1; J gene: TRBJ1-4; D gene: -; clone size: many; CDR3 protein: CSVENTNEKLFF; CDR3 DNA: TGCAGCGTTGAAAACACAAATGAAAAACTGTTTTTT
V gene: TRBV5-1; J gene: TRBJ2-5; D gene: TRBD2; clone size: -; CDR3 protein: CASSSERGETQYF; CDR3 DNA: TGCGCCAGCAGCTCGGAGCGGGGGGAGACCCAGTACTTC
V gene: TRBV7-2; J gene: TRBJ1-3; D gene: TRBD1; clone size: -; CDR3 protein: CASSLDRGRNTIYF; CDR3 DNA: TGTGCCAGCAGCTTAGACAGGGGCCGAAACACCATATATTTT
V gene: TRBV7-2; J gene: TRBJ2-7; D gene: -; clone size: -; CDR3 protein: CASSRTRELLYEQYF; CDR3 DNA: TGTGCCAGCAGTCGCACACGGGAGTTGCTATACGAGCAGTACTTC
V gene: TRBV29-1; J gene: TRBJ2-1; D gene: TRBD2; clone size: few; CDR3 protein: CSADRDYTYNEQFF; CDR3 DNA: TGCAGCGCCGACCGGGACTATACCTACAATGAGCAGTTCTTC
V gene: TRBV5-4; J gene: TRBJ2-3; D gene: -; clone size: few; CDR3 protein: CASSLVLRTSTDTQYF; CDR3 DNA: TGTGCCAGCAGCTTGGTGCTGAGAACTAGCACAGATACGCAGTATTTT
V gene: TRBV7-7; J gene: TRBJ2-7; D gene: -; clone size: once; CDR3 protein: CASSLAHGDYEQYF; CDR3 DNA: TGTGCCAGCAGCTTAGCGCACGGGGACTACGAGCAGTACTTC
V gene: TRBV16; J gene: TRBJ2-1; D gene: -; clone size: -; CDR3 protein: CASNPNRGNYNEQFF; CDR3 DNA: TGTGCCAGCAACCCAAATCGGGGGAACTACAATGAGCAGTTCTTC
V gene: TRBV19; J gene: TRBJ2-3; D gene: TRBD1; clone size: -; CDR3 protein: CASTPGQGRDTQYF; CDR3 DNA: TGTGCCAGTACTCCTGGACAGGGTAGAGATACGCAGTATTTT
V gene: TRBV19; J gene: TRBJ1-5; D gene: -; clone size: many; CDR3 protein: CATQEGGNQPQHF; CDR3 DNA: TGTGCCACGCAAGAGGGGGGCAATCAGCCCCAGCATTTT
V gene: TRBV6-2/TRBV6-3; J gene: TRBJ2-1; D gene: TRBD2; clone size: few; CDR3 protein: CASSYAGLGSEGEQFF; CDR3 DNA: TGTGCCAGCAGTTACGCGGGACTAGGGAGTGAGGGTGAGCAGTTCTTC
V gene: TRBV2; J gene: TRBJ1-5; D gene: -; clone size: -; CDR3 protein: CASSEVSNQPQHF; CDR3 DNA: TGTGCCAGCAGTGAAGTAAGCAATCAGCCCCAGCATTTT
V gene: TRBV18; J gene: TRBJ2-1; D gene: -; clone size: -; CDR3 protein: CASSPPTLEQFF; CDR3 DNA: TGTGCCAGCTCACCACCGACCCTCGAGCAGTTCTTC
V gene: TRBV12-3/TRBV12-4; J gene: TRBJ2-7; D gene: -; clone size: -; CDR3 protein: CASSSRPGTNEQYF; CDR3 DNA: TGTGCCAGCAGTTCCCGACCCGGGACGAACGAGCAGTACTTC
V gene: TRBV12-3/TRBV12-4; J gene: TRBJ1-1; D gene: -; clone size: many; CDR3 protein: CASRMRGSVFSKGKMNTEAFF; CDR3 DNA: TGTGCCAGCAGGATGAGAGGGTCTGTTTTCTCCAAAGGGAAAATGAACACTGAAGCTTTCTTT
V gene: TRBV18; J gene: TRBJ2-7; D gene: -; clone size: few; CDR3 protein: CASSPRQTEQYF; CDR3 DNA: TGTGCCAGCTCACCCCGCCAGACCGAGCAGTACTTC
V gene: TRBV18; J gene: TRBJ2-5; D gene: TRBD2; clone size: few; CDR3 protein: CASSPSTSGVQETQYF; CDR3 DNA: TGTGCCAGCTCACCAAGTACTAGCGGGGTCCAAGAGACCCAGTACTTC
V gene: TRBV6-4; J gene: TRBJ2-3; D gene: -; clone size: few; CDR3 protein: CASSDSGGYLQDTQYF; CDR3 DNA: TGTGCCAGCAGTGACTCTGGCGGATACCTACAAGATACGCAGTATTTT
V gene: TRBV20-1; J gene: TRBJ2-1; D gene: TRBD2; clone size: few; CDR3 protein: CSASPGTRGNEQFF; CDR3 DNA: TGCAGTGCTAGCCCCGGGACTAGAGGAAATGAGCAGTTCTTC
V gene: TRBV7-8; J gene: TRBJ1-5; D gene: -; clone size: few; CDR3 protein: CASSLGLDRYNQPQHF; CDR3 DNA: TGTGCCAGCAGCTTAGGACTCGACAGATACAATCAGCCCCAGCATTTT
V gene: TRBV12-3/TRBV12-4; J gene: TRBJ1-6; D gene: -; clone size: once; CDR3 protein: CASSLSAGSSYNSPLHF; CDR3 DNA: TGTGCCAGCAGTTTATCGGCAGGGAGCTCCTATAATTCACCCCTCCACTTT
V gene: TRBV5-6; J gene: TRBJ1-1; D gene: -; clone size: many; CDR3 protein: CASSFKVNTEAFF; CDR3 DNA: TGTGCCAGCAGCTTTAAGGTGAACACTGAAGCTTTCTTT
V gene: TRBV11-3; J gene: TRBJ2-3; D gene: -; clone size: -; CDR3 protein: CASSGPGESTDTQYF; CDR3 DNA: TGTGCCAGCTCTGGCCCGGGGGAAAGCACAGATACGCAGTATTTT
V gene: TRBV7-7; J gene: TRBJ2-1; D gene: -; clone size: -; CDR3 protein: CASSLVSASYNEQFF; CDR3 DNA: TGTGCCAGCAGCTTAGTTAGCGCCTCCTACAATGAGCAGTTCTTC
V gene: TRBV5-4; J gene: TRBJ2-5; D gene: TRBD2; clone size: -; CDR3 protein: CASSGWTSGQETQYF; CDR3 DNA: TGTGCCAGCAGCGGGTGGACTAGCGGACAAGAGACCCAGTACTTC
V gene: TRBV6-4; J gene: TRBJ2-2; D gene: -; clone size: few; CDR3 protein: CASRQFRDTGELFF; CDR3 DNA: TGTGCCAGCAGACAATTCAGGGATACCGGGGAGCTGTTTTTT
V gene: TRBV20-1; J gene: TRBJ2-3; D gene: TRBD2; clone size: -; CDR3 protein: CSAPPGIVLAGDIPTDTQYF; CDR3 DNA: TGCAGTGCCCCACCGGGGATAGTACTAGCGGGAGACATTCCCACAGATACGCAGTATTTT
V gene: TRBV6-5; J gene: TRBJ2-3; D gene: -; clone size: few; CDR3 protein: CASSYSKPGTDTQYF; CDR3 DNA: TGTGCCAGCAGTTACTCGAAGCCGGGCACAGATACGCAGTATTTT